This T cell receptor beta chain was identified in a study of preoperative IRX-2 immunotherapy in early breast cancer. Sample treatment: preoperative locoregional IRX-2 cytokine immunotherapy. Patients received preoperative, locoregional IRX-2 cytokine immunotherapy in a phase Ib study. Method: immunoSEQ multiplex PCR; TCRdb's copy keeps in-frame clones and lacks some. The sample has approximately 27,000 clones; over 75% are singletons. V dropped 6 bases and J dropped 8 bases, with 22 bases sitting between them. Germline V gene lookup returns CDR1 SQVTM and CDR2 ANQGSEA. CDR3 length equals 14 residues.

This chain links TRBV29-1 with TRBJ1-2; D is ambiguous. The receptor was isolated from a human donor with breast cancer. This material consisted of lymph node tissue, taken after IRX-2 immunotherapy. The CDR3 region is CSVELPGPKDGYTF. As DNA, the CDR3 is TGCAGCGTGGAACTGCCGGGTCCCAAGGACGGCTACACCTTC.